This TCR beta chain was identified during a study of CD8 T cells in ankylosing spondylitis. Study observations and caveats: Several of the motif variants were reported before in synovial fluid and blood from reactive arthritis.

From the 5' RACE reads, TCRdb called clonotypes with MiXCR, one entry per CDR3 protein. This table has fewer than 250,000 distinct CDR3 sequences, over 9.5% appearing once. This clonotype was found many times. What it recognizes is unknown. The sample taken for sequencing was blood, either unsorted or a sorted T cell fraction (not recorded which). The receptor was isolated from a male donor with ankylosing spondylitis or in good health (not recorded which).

The CDR3 loop reads CASSERLQQETQYF. The CDR3 region has the DNA TGTGCCAGCAGCGAACGTTTACAGCAAGAGACCCAGTACTTC. The chain uses TRBV9 and TRBJ2-5; D is undetermined. The germline V gene encodes CDR1 SGDLS and CDR2 YYNGEE. The CDR3 spans 14 residues. Deletions cut 3 bases from V and 2 bases from J, with 11 bases between.